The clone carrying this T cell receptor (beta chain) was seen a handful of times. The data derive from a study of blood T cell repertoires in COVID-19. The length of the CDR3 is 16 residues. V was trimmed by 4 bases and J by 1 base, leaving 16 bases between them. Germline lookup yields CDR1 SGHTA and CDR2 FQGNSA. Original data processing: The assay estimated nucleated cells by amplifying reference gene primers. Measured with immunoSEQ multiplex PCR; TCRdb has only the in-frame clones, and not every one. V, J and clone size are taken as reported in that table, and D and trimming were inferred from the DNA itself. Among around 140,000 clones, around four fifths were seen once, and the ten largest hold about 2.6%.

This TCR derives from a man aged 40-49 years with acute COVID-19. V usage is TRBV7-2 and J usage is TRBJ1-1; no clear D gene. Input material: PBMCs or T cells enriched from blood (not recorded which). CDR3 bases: TGTGCCAGCAGCTCTGAGATGGATGGGCCGAACACTGAAGCTTTCTTT. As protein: CASSSEMDGPNTEAFF.